This TCR beta chain was recovered during a study of CD8 T cells in ankylosing spondylitis. General observations from the study: Disease-linked clones were reportedly significantly enriched in matched ankylosing spondylitis synovial fluid. Among TCR beta sequences, a motif of several highly homologous variants appeared characteristic of ankylosing spondylitis blood. Disease-linked clones, CD8+, were relatively rare in peripheral blood.

This CDR3 region has 12 residues. As to this clonotype: The target antigen is unknown. At one end, the junction sequence differs from germline, possibly due to a read error.

Molecular-barcoded quantitative 5'-RACE produced these TCR beta libraries. TCRdb called the 5' RACE reads again in MiXCR, with one record for every CDR3 protein. The sample contains 35,000 to 50,000 distinct CDR3 sequences, around 10% of which appear only once. The sequence derives from a male donor with ankylosing spondylitis or in good health (not recorded which). Material: blood, either unsorted or a sorted T cell fraction (not recorded which). The rearrangement links TRBV12-3 or TRBV12-4 to TRBJ1-2; D is ambiguous. CDR3 sequence (DNA): TGTACCAGCAGTCGGCAGATATATGGCTACACCTTC. This sequence encodes CTSSRQIYGYTF.